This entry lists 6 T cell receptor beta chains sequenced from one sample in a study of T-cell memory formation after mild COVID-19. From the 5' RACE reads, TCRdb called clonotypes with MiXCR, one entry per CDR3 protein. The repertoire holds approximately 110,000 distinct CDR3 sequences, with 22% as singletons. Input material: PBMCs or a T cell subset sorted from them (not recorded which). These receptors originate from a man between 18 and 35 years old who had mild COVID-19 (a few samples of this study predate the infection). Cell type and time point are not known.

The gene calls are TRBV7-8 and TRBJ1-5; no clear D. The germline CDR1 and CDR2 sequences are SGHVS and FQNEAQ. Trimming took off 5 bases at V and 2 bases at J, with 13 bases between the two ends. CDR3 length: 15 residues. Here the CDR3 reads CASSRTVEGNQPQHF. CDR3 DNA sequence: TGTGCCAGCAGCCGTACGGTGGAAGGCAATCAGCCCCAGCATTTT.

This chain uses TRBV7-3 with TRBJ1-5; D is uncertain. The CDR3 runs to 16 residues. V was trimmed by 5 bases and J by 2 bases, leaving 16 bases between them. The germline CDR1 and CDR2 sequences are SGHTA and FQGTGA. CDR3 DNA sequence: TGTGCCAGCAGCGTACCGGGTTTTTCTGGCAATCAGCCCCAGCATTTT. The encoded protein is CASSVPGFSGNQPQHF.

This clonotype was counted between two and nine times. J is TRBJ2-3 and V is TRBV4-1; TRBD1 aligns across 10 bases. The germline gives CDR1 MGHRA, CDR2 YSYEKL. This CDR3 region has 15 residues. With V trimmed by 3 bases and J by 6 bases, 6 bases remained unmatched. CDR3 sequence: CASSQAGTGVDTQYF. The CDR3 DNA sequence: TGCGCCAGCAGCCAGGCCGGGACAGGGGTTGATACGCAGTATTTT.

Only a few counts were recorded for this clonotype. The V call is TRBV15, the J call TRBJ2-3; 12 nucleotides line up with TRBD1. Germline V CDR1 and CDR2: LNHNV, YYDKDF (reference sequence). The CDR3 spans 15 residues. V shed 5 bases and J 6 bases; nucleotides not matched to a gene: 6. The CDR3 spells CATSLGDRGPDTQYF. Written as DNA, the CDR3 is TGTGCCACCAGCTTGGGGGACAGGGGGCCGGATACGCAGTATTTT.

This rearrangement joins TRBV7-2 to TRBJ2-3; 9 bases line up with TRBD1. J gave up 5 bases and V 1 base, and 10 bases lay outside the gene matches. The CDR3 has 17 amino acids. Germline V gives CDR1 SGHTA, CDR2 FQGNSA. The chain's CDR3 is CASSLDPDRGARDTQYF. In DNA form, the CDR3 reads TGTGCCAGCAGCTTAGACCCGGACAGGGGCGCGCGAGATACGCAGTATTTT.

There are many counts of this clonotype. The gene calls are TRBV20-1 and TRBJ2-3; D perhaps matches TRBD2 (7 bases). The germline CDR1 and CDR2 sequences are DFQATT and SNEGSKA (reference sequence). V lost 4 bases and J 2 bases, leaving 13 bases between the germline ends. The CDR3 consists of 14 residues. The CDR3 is CSATRGGFTDTQYF. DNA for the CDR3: TGCAGTGCTACGAGGGGGGGTTTCACAGATACGCAGTATTTT.